The 23 T cell receptor beta chains below come from one sample, sequenced in a study of beta chain features in type 1 diabetes. For these TCRs, the target antigens are not known. Of the isolated RNA, all was reverse transcribed, and so the sequenced material was expressed TCRB transcripts. TCRdb keeps only in-frame clones here, not all; method: immunoSEQ multiplex PCR. Of over 200,000 clones in the sample, under 13% were seen once. Findings and limits, study-wide: Within each of all four CD4+ subsets, Type 1 diabetes patients had TCRB CDR3s that were moderately but significantly shorter.

Specimen: naive CD4+ T cells from blood. The receptors derive from a man under 40 with type 1 diabetes.

The chain couples TRBV2 to TRBJ1-1; D is possibly TRBD1 (6 bases). V lost 4 bases to trimming and J lost 2 bases, with 11 bases between them. Germline V gene data show CDR1 as SNHLY and CDR2 as FYNNEI. This CDR3 has 14 amino acids. The CDR3 protein is CASSVEGGNTEAFF. CDR3 DNA sequence: TGTGCCAGCAGTGTTGAAGGGGGTAACACTGAAGCTTTCTTT.

The chain has TRBV6-5 and TRBJ2-5; a weak D match, TRBD1 (5 bases). The CDR3 is 16 amino acids. The V gene's germline CDR1 is MNHEY and CDR2 SVGAGI. Trimming took 0 bases from V and 4 from J, leaving 15 bases between them. The CDR3 sequence: CASSYSKRGGLETQYF. CDR3 bases: TGTGCCAGCAGTTACTCGAAAAGGGGTGGGTTAGAGACCCAGTACTTC.

V usage is TRBV5-1 and J usage is TRBJ2-5; 9 bases agree with TRBD1. Germline V lookup: CDR1 SGHRS, CDR2 YFSETQ. The ends lost 0 bases at V and 3 bases at J; junction bases unmatched: 3. This CDR3 comprises 15 residues. This CDR3 reads CASSLDGQGKETQYF. In DNA form, the CDR3 reads TGCGCCAGCAGCTTGGATGGACAGGGGAAAGAGACCCAGTACTTC.

The genes are TRBV29-1 and TRBJ2-6, with no clear D. In germline, CDR1 is SQVTM, CDR2 ANQGSEA. V lost 6 bases and J 0 bases, leaving 6 bases between the germline ends. This CDR3 contains 13 residues. The DNA for the CDR3 is TGCAGCGTCCAGGTCTCTGGGGCCAACGTCCTGACTTTC. It encodes CSVQVSGANVLTF.

This clone was seen a few times. The rearrangement uses TRBV7-2 and TRBJ2-3; no firm D call. Germline assignment: CDR1 SGHTA and CDR2 FQGNSA. Trimming shortened V by 1 base and J by 6 bases, and 11 bases separated the two germline ends. CDR3 length equals 14 residues. The CDR3 region is CASSLGPTGDTQYF. In nucleotides, the CDR3 is TGTGCCAGCAGCTTAGGGCCCACCGGGGATACGCAGTATTTT.

The chain recombines TRBV2 with TRBJ2-5; TRBD1 is a possible D gene (6 bases). Germline V lookup: CDR1 SNHLY, CDR2 FYNNEI. Deletions cut 8 bases from V and 8 bases from J, with 21 bases between. The CDR3 is made up of 14 amino acids. CDR3 amino acids: CASSSDSHRNTQYF. The CDR3 coding sequence is TGTGCCAGCTCCTCGGACAGTCATAGGAATACCCAGTACTTC.

DNA for the CDR3: TGTGCCAGCAGCTTTGGGGGGGGGCACGAGCAGTACTTC. This codes for CASSFGGGHEQYF. The chain employs TRBV7-9 and TRBJ2-7, with a possible D match to TRBD2 (7 bases). Trimming pared 3 bases from V and 5 bases from J, leaving 11 bases between. The germline gives CDR1 SEHNR, CDR2 FQNEAQ (reference sequence). The CDR3 is made up of 13 amino acids.

This clone was found a few times. The V and J genes are TRBV25-1 and TRBJ1-4, with no clear D. This CDR3 spans 13 amino acids. Germline-derived CDR1 and CDR2 are MGHDK and SYGVNS. V was cut by 0 bases and J by 6 bases, with 5 bases left in between. The CDR3 nucleotides read TGTGCCAGCAGTGAATACGGTGATGAAAAACTGTTTTTT. It codes for CASSEYGDEKLFF.

The chain carries TRBV4-2 and TRBJ1-3; D might be TRBD1 (5 bases). Per the germline V gene, CDR1 is LGHNA and CDR2 is YNFKEQ. Trimming took off 0 bases at V and 0 bases at J, with 9 bases between the two ends. This CDR3 is built from 16 residues. The CDR3 nucleotides are TGTGCCAGCAGCCAAGAGTGGACAAACTCTGGAAACACCATATATTTT. The encoded protein is CASSQEWTNSGNTIYF.

The V gene is TRBV27, the J gene TRBJ2-2; perhaps TRBD2 as D (6 bases). The CDR3 has 16 residues. From germline, CDR1 is MNHEY and CDR2 SMNVEV (reference sequence). Between the trimmed V and J ends, which lost 7 bases and 7 bases, there was a span of 22 bases. CDR3 amino acids: CASTLRGGTHYGELFF. The CDR3 region has the DNA TGTGCCAGCACTCTGCGGGGAGGAACACATTACGGGGAGCTGTTTTTT.

The chain couples TRBV4-2 to TRBJ2-1, with 11 bases identical to TRBD2. The V and J ends lost 6 bases and 7 bases, in that order; junction bases with no gene match: 17. CDR3 size: 18 residues. CDR1 and CDR2 from the germline V gene are LGHNA and YNFKEQ. CDR3 sequence reads: CASRLYPQLAGAGNEQFF. The CDR3 region has the DNA TGTGCCAGCAGACTTTACCCCCAACTAGCGGGGGCTGGGAATGAGCAGTTCTTC.

This clone has only a few counts. The chain has TRBV2 and TRBJ2-7; no clear D gene. The CDR3 length is 13 residues. CDR1 is SNHLY and CDR2 is FYNNEI in the germline V gene. Trimming left V 4 bases short and J 0 bases short, with 7 bases between. The chain's CDR3 is CASSAQVSYEQYF. In DNA form, the CDR3 reads TGTGCCAGCAGTGCGCAGGTCTCCTACGAGCAGTACTTC. Full variable domain (missing parts from reference TRBV2 and TRBJ2-7): EPEVTQTPSHQVTQMGQEVILRCVPISNHLYFYWYRQILGQKVEFLVSFYNNEISEKSEIFDDQFSVERPDGSNFTLKIRSTKLEDSAMYFCASSAQVSYEQYFGPGTRLTVT.

This clone was seen a few times. The chain joins TRBV5-4 to TRBJ2-1; 8 bases are shared with TRBD2. Germline CDR1 SGHNT, CDR2 YYREEE (reference sequence). CDR3 length equals 17 residues. After removal of 4 bases from V and 2 bases from J, the junction contained 11 bases not matched to a gene. The CDR3 DNA follows: TGTGCCAGCAGCCGGGGAACAGGCGGGGGGACCTACAATGAGCAGTTCTTC. Its translation: CASSRGTGGGTYNEQFF.

This clone was recorded a few times. The J gene is TRBJ2-7, the V gene TRBV18; D is unresolved. The CDR3 sequence is 11 residues long. Germline V lookup: CDR1 KGHSH, CDR2 LQKENI. V lost 3 bases to trimming and J lost 3 bases, with 3 bases between them. Here the CDR3 DNA reads TGTGCCAGCTCACCCCACTACGAGCAGTACTTC. Protein: CASSPHYEQYF.

The chain is built from TRBV18 and TRBJ1-2; 8 bases map to TRBD1. Trimming cost V 5 bases and J 1 base; bases outside gene matches: 9. Germline assignment: CDR1 KGHSH and CDR2 LQKENI. The CDR3 consists of 16 residues. CDR3 DNA: TGTGCCAGCTCATCAACCGGGACAGGTCATAACTATGGCTACACCTTC. Protein: CASSSTGTGHNYGYTF.

The V call is TRBV29-1, the J call TRBJ2-5; weak D call: TRBD2 (7 bases). The CDR3 length is 13 residues. Germline V gene data show CDR1 as SQVTM and CDR2 as ANQGSEA. The ends were cut back, 8 bases at V and 4 bases at J, with 17 bases in the middle. The CDR3 here is CSHSGGNTETQYF. CDR3 bases: TGCAGCCATTCGGGGGGCAACACAGAGACCCAGTACTTC.

This clone was detected only a few times. V and J are TRBV30 and TRBJ1-3; D remains unclear. V lost 1 base and J lost 4, with 8 bases in between. Per the germline V gene, CDR1 is GTSNPN and CDR2 is SVGIG (reference sequence). This CDR3 comprises 13 residues. DNA of the CDR3: TGTGCCTGGAGTGCATCTATGGGAAACACCATATATTTT. This translates into CAWSASMGNTIYF.

This clone has more than one count but fewer than ten. The genes are TRBV15 and TRBJ2-2; maybe TRBD1 (5 bases). Germline CDR1 reads LNHNV; CDR2 reads YYDKDF (reference sequence). The CDR3 extends over 14 amino acids. Trimming removed 0 bases from V and 7 bases from J, with 9 bases in between. CDR3 nucleotides: TGTGCCACCAGCAGAGATACAGGCTTCGGGGAGCTGTTTTTT. Translated: CATSRDTGFGELFF. The complete variable domain, with remaining parts taken from reference TRBV15 and TRBJ2-2, reads DAMVIQNPRYQVTQFGKPVTLSCSQTLNHNVMYWYQQKSSQAPKLLFHYYDKDFNNEADTPDNFQSRRPNTSFCFLDIRSPGLGDTAMYLCATSRDTGFGELFFGEGSRLTVL.

This clone was found a few times. The chain carries TRBV28 and TRBJ2-5, with 8 bases identical to TRBD1. Germline V gives CDR1 MDHEN, CDR2 SYDVKM. This CDR3 has 15 residues. V gave up 4 bases and J gave up 4 bases; unmatched junction bases: 8. The CDR3 DNA sequence: TGTGCCAGCAGTTCCTCCCCCGGACAGGGAGAGACCCAGTACTTC. Translated, it gives CASSSSPGQGETQYF.

The chain carries TRBV5-1 and TRBJ2-1; D is uncertain. From germline, CDR1 is SGHRS and CDR2 YFSETQ. This CDR3 is built from 14 residues. Trimming pared 1 base from V and 7 bases from J, leaving 12 bases between. CDR3 bases: TGCGCCAGCAGCTTGATGTGGGCTGAGAATGAGCAGTTCTTC. Its protein is CASSLMWAENEQFF.

In this sample, this clone turned up a few times. The chain employs TRBV14 and TRBJ2-5, with 7 bases identical to TRBD1. The CDR3 has 16 residues. The J segment lost 2 bases and the V segment lost 4 bases, leaving 10 bases of the junction unmatched. CDR1 and CDR2 from the germline V gene are SGHDN and FVKESK. In nucleotides, the CDR3 is TGTGCCAGCAGCCTTTTCGGGACAGCCCTTCAAGAGACCCAGTACTTC. It translates to CASSLFGTALQETQYF.

The rearrangement uses TRBV9 and TRBJ2-2; 8 bases agree with TRBD2. This CDR3 contains 16 residues. Germline-derived CDR1 and CDR2 are SGDLS and YYNGEE. The trim removed 6 bases at V and 7 bases at J, leaving 14 bases unmatched. The CDR3 region is CASTGGDPWRGGELFF. The CDR3 DNA reads TGTGCCAGCACCGGGGGGGACCCTTGGCGCGGCGGGGAGCTGTTTTTT.

The V gene is TRBV11-2, the J gene TRBJ2-7, with TRBD2 identical over 10 bases. V lost 1 base and J lost 2; bases outside the gene matches: 2. Germline V gene sequence: CDR1 SGHAT, CDR2 FQNNGV. This CDR3 contains 15 residues. CDR3 nucleotides: TGTGCCAGCAGCTTAGGACTAGCGGGCACCTACGAGCAGTACTTC. Protein: CASSLGLAGTYEQYF.